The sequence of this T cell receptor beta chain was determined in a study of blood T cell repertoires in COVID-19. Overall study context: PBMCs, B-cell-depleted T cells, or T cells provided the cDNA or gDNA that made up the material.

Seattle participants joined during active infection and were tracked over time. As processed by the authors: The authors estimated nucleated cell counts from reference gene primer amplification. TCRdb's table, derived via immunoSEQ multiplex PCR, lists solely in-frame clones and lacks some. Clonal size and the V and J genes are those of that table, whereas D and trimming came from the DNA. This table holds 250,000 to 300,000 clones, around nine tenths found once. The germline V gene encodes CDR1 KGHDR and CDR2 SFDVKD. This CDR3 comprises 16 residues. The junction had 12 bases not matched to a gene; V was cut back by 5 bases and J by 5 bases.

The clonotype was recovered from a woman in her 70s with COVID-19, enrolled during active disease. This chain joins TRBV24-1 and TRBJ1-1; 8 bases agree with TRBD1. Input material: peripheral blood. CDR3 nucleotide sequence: TGTGCCACCAGTGCCTCGGACAGGGTCGGTGGAACTGAAGCTTTCTTT. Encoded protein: CATSASDRVGGTEAFF.